Shown below are 20 T cell receptor beta chains from a single sample sequenced in a study of shared clonotypes between healthy human individuals. Libraries were prepared by immunoSEQ multiplex PCR; TCRdb keeps only in-frame clonotypes and omits some of them. The sample lists approximately 620,000 clones, about 97% occurring once. Sequenced input: naive CD4+ T cells sorted from blood. Subset of the sample: CD45RA+ positively selected. The source is a woman in her twenties or thirties in good health.

V usage is TRBV7-2 and J usage is TRBJ2-2; no clear D. Looked up from germline, CDR1 is SGHTA and CDR2 is FQGNSA. CDR3 length equals 14 residues. The ends were cut back, 0 bases at V and 7 bases at J, with 9 bases in the middle. The chain's CDR3 is CASSLAITYGELFF. For the CDR3, the DNA is TGTGCCAGCAGCTTAGCAATCACCTACGGGGAGCTGTTTTTT.

As for this clone: With a much larger clone just one base away, this may be a read error. The chain is built from TRBV25-1 and TRBJ1-1; perhaps TRBD1 as D (6 bases). The length of the CDR3 is 14 residues. V lost 3 bases and J lost 1, with 9 bases in between. Per the germline V gene, CDR1 is MGHDK and CDR2 is SYGVNS. Here the CDR3 DNA reads TGTGCCAGCAGTGATCTACAGGGGAACACTGAAGCTTTCTTT. The encoded protein is CASSDLQGNTEAFF.

The gene calls are TRBV18 and TRBJ2-7; D is ambiguous. Germline V lookup: CDR1 KGHSH, CDR2 LQKENI. Deletions cut 2 bases from V and 0 bases from J, with 14 bases between. CDR3 length: 16 residues. The CDR3 region has the DNA TGTGCCAGCTCACCAGGAGCCAGTCCCAACTCCTACGAGCAGTACTTC. Translating gives CASSPGASPNSYEQYF.

The chain recombines TRBV2 with TRBJ2-7; D uncertain. The CDR3 consists of 13 residues. Between the trimmed V and J ends, which lost 3 bases and 6 bases, there was a span of 12 bases. Germline-derived CDR1 and CDR2 are SNHLY and FYNNEI. This chain's CDR3 is CASSEVTTLEQYF. DNA of the CDR3: TGTGCCAGCAGTGAGGTAACTACACTCGAGCAGTACTTC.

This clone was seen only once. The chain carries TRBV6-1 and TRBJ2-5; the D gene is possibly TRBD1 (6 bases). The CDR3 runs to 14 residues. V was shortened by 1 base and J by 2 bases, with 8 bases between the two germline ends. Germline lookup yields CDR1 MNHNS and CDR2 SASEGT. CDR3 residues: CASSEGGGQETQYF. CDR3 coding DNA: TGTGCCAGCAGTGAAGGAGGGGGACAAGAGACCCAGTACTTC.

Turning to this clone: The sample has other DNA sequences that encode this CDR3 too. V and J are TRBV5-1 and TRBJ1-2; D is unclear. Germline lookup yields CDR1 SGHRS and CDR2 YFSETQ. V was trimmed by 0 bases and J by 2 bases, leaving 5 bases between them. CDR3 length: 13 residues. As DNA, the CDR3 is TGCGCCAGCAGCTTGGACAGCAACTATGGCTACACCTTC. Translated, it gives CASSLDSNYGYTF. Full variable domain (rest looked up from reference TRBV5-1 and TRBJ1-2): KAGVTQTPRYLIKTRGQQVTLSCSPISGHRSVSWYQQTPGQGLQFLFEYFSETQRNKGNFPGRFSGRQFSNSRSEMNVSTLELGDSALYLCASSLDSNYGYTFGSGTRLTVV.

The genes are TRBV6-1 and TRBJ1-1, with D possibly matching TRBD1 (5 bases). The germline V and J ends were trimmed by 6 bases and 8 bases, with 13 bases remaining between them. Looked up from germline, CDR1 is MNHNS and CDR2 is SASEGT. This CDR3 region has 12 residues. CDR3 residues: CASRIRQREAFF. The CDR3 coding sequence is TGTGCCAGCAGAATTAGACAGAGGGAAGCTTTCTTT.

This clone came up once. The V call is TRBV5-1, the J call TRBJ2-1, with 10 bases lining up with TRBD2. Germline V gives CDR1 SGHRS, CDR2 YFSETQ. The CDR3 runs 17 residues. J gave up 5 bases and V 4 bases, and 12 bases lay outside the gene matches. CDR3 region: CASSPSTGTSVHNEQFF. CDR3 nucleotides: TGCGCCAGCAGCCCGAGTACCGGGACTAGCGTTCACAATGAGCAGTTCTTC.

The rearrangement joins TRBV7-5 to TRBJ2-2; the table's D call, TRBD2, has no DNA check behind it. TRBV7-5 is tagged as a pseudogene. The CDR3 length is 17 residues. CDR3 in amino acids: CTRPGLADLINTGELFF. CDR3 nucleotide sequence: TGTACTAGACCGGGACTAGCGGACCTAATTAACACCGGGGAGCTGTTTTTT.

The chain combines TRBV2 with TRBJ2-3; 11 bases line up with TRBD2. Looked up from germline, CDR1 is SNHLY and CDR2 is FYNNEI. This CDR3 has 15 residues. With 3 bases clipped from V and 4 bases from J, the junction kept 3 bases outside the gene matches. CDR3 region: CASSDSGRAPDTQYF. In DNA form, the CDR3 reads TGTGCCAGCAGTGATAGCGGGAGGGCCCCAGATACGCAGTATTTT.

This sequence joins TRBV18 and TRBJ2-2, with D unresolved. Trimming removed 1 base at V and 5 bases at J, with 14 bases between. Per germline, CDR1 KGHSH and CDR2 LQKENI. CDR3 length: 16 residues. CDR3 residues: CASSPLGSGRTGELFF. Here the CDR3 DNA reads TGTGCCAGCTCACCACTTGGATCGGGCAGGACCGGGGAGCTGTTTTTT.

The chain couples TRBV6-5 to TRBJ1-2; 7 bases map to TRBD1. The CDR3 is 13 residues long. CDR1 is MNHEY, CDR2 SVGAGI, per germline. Trimming removed 10 bases from V and 5 bases from J; junction bases left unmatched: 10. CDR3 nucleotide sequence: TGTGCCACAAAGGACGGGACAGCTTATGGCTACACCTTC. Its translation: CATKDGTAYGYTF.

The chain is built from TRBV2 and TRBJ2-5; 9 bases line up with TRBD1. The V segment lost 3 bases and the J segment 2 bases; nucleotides outside the gene matches: 7. Germline loops: CDR1 SNHLY, CDR2 FYNNEI. The CDR3 is 16 residues long. CDR3 nucleotide sequence: TGTGCCAGCAGTGATCGGCTGGGACAGGGACAAGAGACCCAGTACTTC. It is translated as CASSDRLGQGQETQYF.

The rearrangement uses TRBV5-1 and TRBJ2-2; either TRBD1 or TRBD2 may supply D (7 bases each). V was cut by 3 bases and J by 3 bases, with 18 bases left in between. The CDR3 contains 17 residues. The germline CDR1 and CDR2 sequences are SGHRS and YFSETQ. CDR3 sequence (DNA): TGCGCCAGCAGCTCAGGGGGAGGGCGGCTGTACACCGGGGAGCTGTTTTTT. It codes for CASSSGGGRLYTGELFF.

The CDR3 DNA is TGTGCCTGGAGTGGAATGGGGACCGGGGAGCTGTTTTTT. It translates to CAWSGMGTGELFF. J is TRBJ2-2 and V is TRBV30; D is undetermined. With 1 base removed from V and 5 bases from J, the gap between germline ends came to 8 bases. From germline, CDR1 is GTSNPN and CDR2 SVGIG (reference sequence). The CDR3 runs to 13 residues.

The chain joins TRBV2 to TRBJ2-2, with 10 nucleotides matching TRBD2. J gave up 4 bases and V 4 bases, and 6 bases lay outside the gene matches. Germline values: CDR1 SNHLY, CDR2 FYNNEI. CDR3 length: 16 residues. CDR3 DNA sequence: TGTGCCAGCAGTGTTCTAGCGGGAGTATTCACCGGGGAGCTGTTTTTT. Its translation is CASSVLAGVFTGELFF.

This rearrangement joins TRBV19 to TRBJ2-2; TRBD1 aligns across 9 bases. Per the germline V gene, CDR1 is LNHDA and CDR2 is SQIVND (reference sequence). With 10 bases clipped from V and 1 base from J, the junction kept 4 bases outside the gene matches. The CDR3 is 14 residues long. CDR3 sequence (DNA): TGTGCCACCTCGGACAGGGGGAACACCGGGGAGCTGTTTTTT. Its translation: CATSDRGNTGELFF.

This chain uses TRBV5-8 with TRBJ2-7, with D unresolved. Germline lookup yields CDR1 SGHTS and CDR2 YDEGEE. This CDR3 is built from 14 residues. The ends were cut back, 1 base at V and 11 bases at J, with 19 bases in the middle. CDR3 loop: CASSLPVRLQIKYF. The CDR3 nucleotides are TGTGCCAGCAGCTTGCCGGTCCGGTTACAGATTAAGTACTTC. The full variable domain, rest sourced from reference TRBV5-8 and TRBJ2-7, is EAGVTQSPTHLIKTRGQQATLRCSPISGHTSVYWYQQALGLGLQFLLWYDEGEERNRGNFPPRFSGRQFPNYSSELNVNALELEDSALYLCASSLPVRLQIKYFGPGTRLTVT.

The table lists this clone with a count of one. The chain has TRBV7-2 and TRBJ2-2; no firm D call. Germline CDR1 reads SGHTA; CDR2 reads FQGNSA. Trimming pared 3 bases from V and 7 bases from J, leaving 15 bases between. The CDR3 runs 15 residues. CDR3 residues: CASSLGTGLGGELFF. In DNA form, the CDR3 reads TGTGCCAGCAGCTTGGGTACTGGGTTGGGCGGGGAGCTGTTTTTT.

The V and J genes are TRBV7-9 and TRBJ2-7; D call uncertain. This CDR3 contains 13 residues. V lost 3 bases to trimming and J lost 6 bases, with 12 bases between them. The germline CDR1 and CDR2 sequences are SEHNR and FQNEAQ (reference sequence). For the CDR3, the DNA is TGTGCCAGCAGCTTCGACGGCTTAGGCGAGCAGTACTTC. Amino acids: CASSFDGLGEQYF.